The sample holds many counts of the clone carrying this T cell receptor beta chain. Its antigen is currently unknown. These data come from a study of CD8 T cells in ankylosing spondylitis. Study-wide findings and caveats: Some of these motif variants have turned up before, in reports on reactive arthritis synovial fluid and blood.

Making use of molecular barcodes, quantitative 5'-RACE generated TCR beta libraries. TCRdb reanalysed the 5' RACE reads using MiXCR and keeps one entry per CDR3 protein. The table has 220,000 or so distinct CDR3 sequences, roughly a tenth seen once. The CDR3 extends over 16 amino acids. Trimming pared 5 bases from V and 4 bases from J, leaving 15 bases between. The sequenced material came from blood, either unsorted or a sorted T cell fraction (not recorded which). The chain recombines TRBV12-3 or TRBV12-4 with TRBJ1-6; D unclear. The receptor comes from a male donor with ankylosing spondylitis or in good health (not recorded which). CDR3 sequence (DNA): TGTGCCAGCAGTAGTGGCGGACCTCTTTATAATTCACCCCTCCACTTT. Amino acids: CASSSGGPLYNSPLHF.